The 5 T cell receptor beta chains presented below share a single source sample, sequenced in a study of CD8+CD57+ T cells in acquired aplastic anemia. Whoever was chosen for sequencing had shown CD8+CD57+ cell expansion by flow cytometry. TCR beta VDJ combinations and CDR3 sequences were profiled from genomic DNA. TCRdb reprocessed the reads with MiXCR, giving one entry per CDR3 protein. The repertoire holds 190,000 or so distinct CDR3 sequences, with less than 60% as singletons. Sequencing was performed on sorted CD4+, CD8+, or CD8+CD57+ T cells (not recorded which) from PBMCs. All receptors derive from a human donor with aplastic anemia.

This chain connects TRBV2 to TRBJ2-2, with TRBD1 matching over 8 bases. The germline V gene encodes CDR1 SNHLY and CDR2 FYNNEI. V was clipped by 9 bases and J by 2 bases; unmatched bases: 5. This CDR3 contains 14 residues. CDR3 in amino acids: CASQGAVNTGELFF. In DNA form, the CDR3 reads TGTGCCAGTCAGGGGGCGGTTAACACCGGGGAGCTGTTTTTT. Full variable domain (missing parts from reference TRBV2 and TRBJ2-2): EPEVTQTPSHQVTQMGQEVILRCVPISNHLYFYWYRQILGQKVEFLVSFYNNEISEKSEIFDDQFSVERPDGSNFTLKIRSTKLEDSAMYFCASQGAVNTGELFFGEGSRLTVL.

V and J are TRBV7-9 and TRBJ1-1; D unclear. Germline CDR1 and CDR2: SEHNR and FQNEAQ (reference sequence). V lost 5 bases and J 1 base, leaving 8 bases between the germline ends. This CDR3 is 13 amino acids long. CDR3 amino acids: CASSRIGNTEAFF. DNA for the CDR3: TGTGCCAGCAGCCGAATAGGGAACACTGAAGCTTTCTTT.

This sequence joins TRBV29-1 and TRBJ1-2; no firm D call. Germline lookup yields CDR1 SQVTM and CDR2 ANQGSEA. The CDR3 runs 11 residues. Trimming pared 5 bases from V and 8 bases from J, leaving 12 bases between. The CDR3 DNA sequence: TGCAGCGTTCCGGACGGAGGGGGCTACACCTTC. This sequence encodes CSVPDGGGYTF.

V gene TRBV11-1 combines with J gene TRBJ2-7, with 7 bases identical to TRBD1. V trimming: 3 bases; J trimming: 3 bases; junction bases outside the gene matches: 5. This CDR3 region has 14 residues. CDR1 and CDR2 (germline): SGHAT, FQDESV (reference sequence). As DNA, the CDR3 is TGTGCCAGCAGCTTCGGACAGGCTGTCTACGAGCAGTACTTC. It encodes CASSFGQAVYEQYF.

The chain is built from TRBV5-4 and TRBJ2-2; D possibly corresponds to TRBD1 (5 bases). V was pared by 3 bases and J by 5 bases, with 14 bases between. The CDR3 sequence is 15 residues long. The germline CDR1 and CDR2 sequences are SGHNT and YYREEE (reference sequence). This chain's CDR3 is CASSSTGAGTGELFF. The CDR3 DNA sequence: TGTGCCAGCAGCTCGACTGGGGCCGGGACCGGGGAGCTGTTTTTT.